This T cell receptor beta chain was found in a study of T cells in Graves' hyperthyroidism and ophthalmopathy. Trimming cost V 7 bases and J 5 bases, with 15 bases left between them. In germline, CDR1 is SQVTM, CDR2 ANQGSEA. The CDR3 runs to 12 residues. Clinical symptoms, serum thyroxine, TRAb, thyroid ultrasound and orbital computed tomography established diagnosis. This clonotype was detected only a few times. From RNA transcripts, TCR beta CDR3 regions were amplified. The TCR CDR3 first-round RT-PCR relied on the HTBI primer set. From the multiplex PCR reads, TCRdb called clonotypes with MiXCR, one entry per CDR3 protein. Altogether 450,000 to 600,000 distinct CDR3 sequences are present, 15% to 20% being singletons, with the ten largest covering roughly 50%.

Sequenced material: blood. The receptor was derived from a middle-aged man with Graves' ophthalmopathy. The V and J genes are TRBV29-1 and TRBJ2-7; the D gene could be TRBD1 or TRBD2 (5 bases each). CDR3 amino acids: CSAGAGVHEQYF. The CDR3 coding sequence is TGCAGCGCTGGGGCCGGGGTCCACGAGCAGTACTTC.